This T cell receptor beta chain was retrieved from a study of blood T cell repertoires in COVID-19 (dated by TCRdb to about 2020). About the investigation overall: Samples from collaborators originated in the United States, Italy and Spain and spanned both the acute and convalescent phases of COVID-19. The material from the prospective study consisted of cDNA or gDNA derived from T cells, B-cell-depleted T cells, or PBMCs. Subjects who had been exposed to COVID-19, were actively infected with it, or had recovered from it provided the deeply sampled blood TCRbeta repertoires that made up the dataset. The repertoires were released in a freely available public database meant as a resource for research on the immune response to SARS-CoV-2. The samples were drawn from two sources: the first 160 participants of the ongoing ImmuneRACE study, and 1,200 or so subjects contributed by 6 global collaborators. A de-identified subject ID, COVID-19 status, age in years and sex were almost always included in the sample metadata. Where HLA class I and class II types were available, the types were taken from metadata supplied by the sample provider, not from assay-based typing.

Summary of the overall study and its limitations: How much clinical and demographic metadata was included differed by source and by participant, and the metadata was provided uncurated.

With respect to this clone: Its antigen is not yet known. The junction shows a germline mismatch at one end, possibly a read error.

TCRbeta CDR3 regions were amplified from genomic DNA by means of the immunoSEQ Assay, a bias-controlled multiplex PCR. Regarding the original processing steps: The number of nucleated cells in each sample was estimated from the amplification of reference gene primers within the assay. To quantify the absolute abundance of each unique TCRbeta CDR3 rearrangement, sequence reads were collapsed and filtered. For each sample, productive Simpson clonality was calculated as the square root of Simpson's diversity index over productive rearrangements. In TCRdb, the immuneACCESS table is reduced to in-frame sequences with V and J assigned. These tables do not hold every clone; where another copy was compared, an unresolved V gene accounts for under half, and the others remain unexplained. The DNA was the basis for D and trimming; V, J and clone size are from that table. This sample is represented by about 74,000 clones; roughly 86% of them were singletons. The ten largest clones take up approximately 35% of the sample.

Looking up the germline V gene (reference sequence) yields CDR1 SSHAT and CDR2 FNYEAQ. Counted from cysteine to phenylalanine, this CDR3 has 13 amino acids. The CDR3 DNA has 39 bases and is translated from base 1. Collaborating institutions collected whole blood in K2EDTA tubes following their own protocols. For TCRbeta analysis, collaborators shipped samples as frozen whole blood, isolated PBMCs, or DNA extracted from either of those sample types. The receptor's source is a man between 70 and 80 years old with acute or convalescent COVID-19. The material sequenced was peripheral blood. The chain links TRBV7-7 with TRBJ2-7; 11 junctional bases match TRBD1. The DNA sequence is TGTGCTAGCAGCGAGGACAGGGGGCGCGAGCAGTACTTC. Its protein is CASSEDRGREQYF.